This T cell receptor beta chain is drawn from a study of blood T cell dynamics during melanoma immunotherapy. On the study more broadly: Patients with metastatic melanoma got pembrolizumab or nivolumab-ipilimumab as first-line care.

General observations from the study: Clones driving repertoire changes may be melanoma-specific or general immune activation.

The germline V gene has CDR1 SNHLY and CDR2 FYNNEI. The length of the CDR3 is 13 residues. V shed 4 bases and J shed 3 bases, with 9 bases lying between them. Clones were sequenced by immunoSEQ multiplex PCR, and TCRdb holds only the in-frame ones, with some missing. Of approximately 13,000 clones detected, about nine tenths appear once; the ten largest clones hold 4% to 5.5%. The time point denotes: week 3, after first cycle of checkpoint inhibitor. Samples come from before therapy and from week 3 after the first blockade cycle. At 12 weeks after first infusion, RECIST 1.1 defined response for most patients. As for this clone: What it recognizes is unknown.

The chain couples TRBV2 to TRBJ1-1; D call uncertain. Material: blood, obtained from a patient treated with checkpoint blockade. The TCR comes from a human donor with melanoma. CDR3: CASSGGRDTEAFF. The CDR3 DNA sequence: TGTGCCAGCAGTGGGGGTAGGGACACTGAAGCTTTCTTT.